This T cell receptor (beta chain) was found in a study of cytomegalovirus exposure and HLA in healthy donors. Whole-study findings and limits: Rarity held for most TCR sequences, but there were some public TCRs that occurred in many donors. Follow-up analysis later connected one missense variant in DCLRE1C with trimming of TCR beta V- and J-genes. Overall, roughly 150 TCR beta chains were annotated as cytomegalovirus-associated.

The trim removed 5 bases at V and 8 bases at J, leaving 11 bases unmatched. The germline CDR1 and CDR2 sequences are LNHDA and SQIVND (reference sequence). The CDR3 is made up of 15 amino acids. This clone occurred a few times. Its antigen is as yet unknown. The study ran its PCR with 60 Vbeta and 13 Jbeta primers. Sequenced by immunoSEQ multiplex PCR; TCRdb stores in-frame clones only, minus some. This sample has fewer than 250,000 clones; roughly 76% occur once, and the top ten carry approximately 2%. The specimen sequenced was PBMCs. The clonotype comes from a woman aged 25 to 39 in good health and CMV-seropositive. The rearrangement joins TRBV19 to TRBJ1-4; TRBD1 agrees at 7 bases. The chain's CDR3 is CASSSWTGSGEKLFF. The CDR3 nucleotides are TGTGCCAGTAGTTCTTGGACAGGCTCTGGCGAAAAACTGTTTTTT.